The source of this T cell receptor beta chain is a study of blood T cell repertoires in COVID-19. Data came from immunoSEQ multiplex PCR; TCRdb stores just in-frame clones and leaves some out. The sample contains some 200,000 clones, 94% of which appear only once. The V and J ends lost 2 bases and 11 bases respectively, with 18 bases between them. The CDR3 has 15 amino acids. Germline lookup yields CDR1 MNHEY and CDR2 SVGAGI. There are a few counts of this clone. The chain uses TRBV6-5 and TRBJ1-4; D is perhaps TRBD1 (6 bases). The sample taken for sequencing was peripheral blood. The TCR originated in a man aged 30 to 45 with COVID-19, enrolled during active disease. This CDR3 is CASSYRANRVGKLFF. The CDR3 nucleotides read TGTGCCAGCAGTTACAGGGCAAACAGGGTGGGGAAACTGTTTTTT.